This T cell receptor beta chain was sequenced for a study of control samples from healthy donors and cancer patients (TCRdb year 2020). Points on this clone: Its antigen remains unidentified. No base-level quality is on record; no much larger clone is a single base apart.

The library was prepared using the immunoSEQ multiplex PCR assay. TCRdb mirrors the immuneACCESS table, restricted to in-frame sequences. Some clones are absent from its copies; in checked studies, under half trace to an unresolved V gene, and the reason for the others is unknown. The sample includes roughly 79,000 clones, with over 65% observed a single time. Of the sample, over 12% falls within the top ten clones. The germline V gene (reference sequence) specifies SGHAT as CDR1 and FQDESV as CDR2. The trim is 0 bases for V and 10 bases for J, with a gap of 12 bases between the germline ends. The CDR3 spans 13 residues, from the cysteine through the phenylalanine. The kept DNA is CDR3 alone, 39 bases in frame from the first base.

The chain is encoded by TRBV11-1 joined to TRBJ1-1, with no confident D gene call. This receptor was identified in a man in his forties or fifties in good health. The sample comprised blood. The CDR3 here reads CASSLALAAGAFF. The DNA is as follows: TGTGCCAGCAGCTTAGCTTTGGCGGCGGGAGCTTTCTTT.